A selection of T cell receptor beta chains follows, all from one sample in a study of cytomegalovirus exposure and HLA in healthy donors. Clones were sequenced by immunoSEQ multiplex PCR, and TCRdb holds only the in-frame ones, with some missing. The table records 80,000 to 90,000 clones, roughly 80% of them present only once. The source material was PBMCs. Receptors originate from a man aged 40-49 years in good health and CMV-seronegative. Both conserved end residues are part of each CDR3. Each record gives: D gene, clone size, V gene, J gene, CDR3 DNA, CDR3 protein. The D gene is left open where the match is weak. Clone sizes are given selectively: once, few, many, or a class where the clone is expanded.

.	few	TRBV19	TRBJ1-5	TGTGCCAGTAGACGGGGATATGAGCCCCAGCATTTT	CASRRGYEPQHF
TRBD2	.	TRBV7-8	TRBJ2-7	TGTGCCAGCAGCCCTGGTGGTAGCGGGATATACGAGCAGTACTTC	CASSPGGSGIYEQYF
TRBD1	.	TRBV7-3	TRBJ1-1	TGTGCCAGCAGCTCGGGACAGGGTCACACTGAAGCTTTCTTT	CASSSGQGHTEAFF
TRBD1	.	TRBV28	TRBJ2-6	TGTGCCACCCCGGACAGGAAGGGATCTGGGGCCAACGTCCTGACTTTC	CATPDRKGSGANVLTF
.	.	TRBV5-1	TRBJ2-7	TGCGCCAGCAGCTCCGGGGGTTACTCCTACGAGCAGTACTTC	CASSSGGYSYEQYF
.	.	TRBV7-3	TRBJ1-6	TGTGCCAGCAGCCCAGAGGGGGGGGTTCCCTATAATTCACCCCTCCACTTT	CASSPEGGVPYNSPLHF
.	few	TRBV6-6	TRBJ1-4	TGTGCCAGCAGTTACTTGTCCGTAAATGAAAAACTGTTTTTT	CASSYLSVNEKLFF
.	once	TRBV5-4	TRBJ2-5	TGTGCCAGCAGCTTCGAAGAGACCCAGTACTTC	CASSFEETQYF
TRBD1	.	TRBV6-5	TRBJ1-2	TGTGCCAGCAGACGAGGGACAGATTATGGCTACACCTTC	CASRRGTDYGYTF
.	.	TRBV5-6	TRBJ2-7	TGTGCCAGCAGCTGGGAGTACGAGCAGTACTTC	CASSWEYEQYF
.	few	TRBV5-5	TRBJ2-7	TGTGCCAGCAGACCGACAGATGGCCACGAGCAGTACTTC	CASRPTDGHEQYF
.	.	TRBV6-1	TRBJ2-1	TGTGCCAGCTCTGAAGTGAGGGGGAATGAGCAGTTCTTC	CASSEVRGNEQFF
.	once	TRBV9	TRBJ1-1	TGTGCCAGCAGCGTATCAGGGAACACTGAAGCTTTCTTT	CASSVSGNTEAFF
TRBD1	.	TRBV7-9	TRBJ1-2	TGTGCCAGCAGCCCCATTTCCGGGACAGGGCAAGGTGTCTTC	CASSPISGTGQGVF
TRBD1	once	TRBV28	TRBJ1-6	TGTGCCAGCAGTCTCGGGACAGGGCCCGGGGGGAGTAATTCACCCCTCCACTTT	CASSLGTGPGGSNSPLHF
TRBD2	once	TRBV30	TRBJ2-3	TGTGCCTGGGACGGGACTAGCGGGAAAACAGATACGCAGTATTTT	CAWDGTSGKTDTQYF
TRBD1	.	TRBV5-1	TRBJ2-7	TGCGCCAGCAGCCTAGAGGGACAGAAATACGAGCAGTACTTC	CASSLEGQKYEQYF
.	.	TRBV10-2	TRBJ2-7	TGCGCCAGCGGGAGAGTCGACGAGCAGTACTTC	CASGRVDEQYF
TRBD2	.	TRBV30	TRBJ2-7	TGTGCCTGGAGTGTACCTTCTAGCGGCCCGACGGTCGAGCAGTACTTC	CAWSVPSSGPTVEQYF
.	once	TRBV30	TRBJ2-7	TGTGCCTGGAGTGCCCTAAGGAGCTCCTACGAGCAGTACTTC	CAWSALRSSYEQYF
.	few	TRBV29-1	TRBJ2-1	TGCAGCGTTGAAGCCAGTCCAGGCTCCTACAATGAGCAGTTCTTC	CSVEASPGSYNEQFF
TRBD1	.	TRBV11-3	TRBJ2-3	TGTGCCACCCAGGGGGCAAGTGATACGCAGTATTTT	CATQGASDTQYF
TRBD2	once	TRBV9	TRBJ2-5	TGTGCCAGCAGCCCTGGGACTAGCGGGACAACCCAGTACTTC	CASSPGTSGTTQYF
.	.	TRBV6-5	TRBJ2-2	TGTGCCAGCAGTTATGTGGCCCCGAACACCGGGGAGCTGTTTTTT	CASSYVAPNTGELFF
.	.	TRBV28	TRBJ2-2	TGTGCCAGTTTAGACAGGACGAACACCGGGGAGCTGTTTTTT	CASLDRTNTGELFF
.	.	TRBV11-2	TRBJ2-2	TGTGCCAGCAGCTCGACAGGTCGCACCGGGGAGCTGTTTTTT	CASSSTGRTGELFF
TRBD1	.	TRBV7-2	TRBJ1-2	TGTGCCAGCAGCTTCCCGGGACAGGGTAGTCGCTACACCTTC	CASSFPGQGSRYTF
.	.	TRBV19	TRBJ2-3	TGTGCCAGTAGTATGGATCTAGCGACAGATACGCAGTATTTT	CASSMDLATDTQYF
.	.	TRBV5-6	TRBJ2-5	TGTGCCAGGGAGGGGTCCTACTACTTC	CAREGSYYF
.	.	TRBV12-1	TRBJ1-1	TGTGCCAGCAGCTTTATCGGCGGCCGGGAAAAGACTGAAGCTTTCTTT	CASSFIGGREKTEAFF
.	.	TRBV30	TRBJ2-3	TGTGCCTGGAGTCCCGGAACAGGGATGGCAGATACGCAGTATTTT	CAWSPGTGMADTQYF
.	.	TRBV5-1	TRBJ2-7	TGCGCCAGCAGCCCCGGACGGTCTAGCGTCGACGACTACGAGCAGTACTTC	CASSPGRSSVDDYEQYF
TRBD2	few	TRBV28	TRBJ2-5	TGTGCCAGCAACGGCCTAGCGGACGGTATTGGGACCCAGTACTTC	CASNGLADGIGTQYF
TRBD1	.	TRBV6-5	TRBJ2-7	TGTGCCAGCAGTCGGGACAGAAATTACCACGAGCAGTACTTC	CASSRDRNYHEQYF
TRBD1	once	TRBV7-9	TRBJ1-2	TGTGCCAGCAGCTTAAGCAGGACAGGGGGAAATGGCTACACCTTC	CASSLSRTGGNGYTF
.	.	TRBV4-1	TRBJ2-1	TGCGCCAGCAGCCTATCGGTCAATGAGCAGTTCTTC	CASSLSVNEQFF
.	.	TRBV7-9	TRBJ1-6	TGTGCCACACAGGGTTCCTATAATTCACCCCTCCACTTT	CATQGSYNSPLHF
.	.	TRBV5-6	TRBJ2-1	TGTGCCAGCAGGGGGGGGCCCAGCCTGGCCAATGAGCAGTTCTTC	CASRGGPSLANEQFF
.	.	TRBV5-1	TRBJ1-4	TGCGCCAGCAGCTTAGGGGTAGATGAAAAACTGTTTTTT	CASSLGVDEKLFF
TRBD1	.	TRBV4-1	TRBJ2-1	TGCGCCAGCAGCCCCACCGGGACAGTTACCTACAATGAGCAGTTCTTC	CASSPTGTVTYNEQFF
.	few	TRBV5-1	TRBJ2-7	TGCGCCAGCAGCTTCGCTAGAGGAAGCTCCTACGAGCAGTACTTC	CASSFARGSSYEQYF
.	.	TRBV6-1	TRBJ2-5	TGTGCCAGCAGAACCCAGTTGGGCTCCCAAGAGACCCAGTACTTC	CASRTQLGSQETQYF
TRBD1	few	TRBV6-1	TRBJ1-2	TGTGCCAGCTGGGGACAGGGACGGAAACTCTTC	CASWGQGRKLF
TRBD1	.	TRBV5-1	TRBJ2-2	TGCGCCAGCAACTACCGTGGACAGGGGAACACCGGGGAGCTGTTTTTT	CASNYRGQGNTGELFF
TRBD2	.	TRBV28	TRBJ2-7	TGTGCCAGCAGTTTACGGGCGGGGGGGAGCGAGCAGTACTTC	CASSLRAGGSEQYF
.	once	TRBV27	TRBJ2-7	TGTGCCAGCAGTTTAGTACCCCCCGGATCGAGACTCTCCTACGAGCAGTACTTC	CASSLVPPGSRLSYEQYF
TRBD1	.	TRBV29-1	TRBJ1-4	TGCAGCGTTGGGGGACAGGGGCCCCTCCCGGCTGAAAAACTGTTTTTT	CSVGGQGPLPAEKLFF
TRBD1	.	TRBV5-1	TRBJ1-4	TGCGCCAGCAGCGTCGGACAGGGGAAGGGAGAAAAACTGTTTTTT	CASSVGQGKGEKLFF
TRBD1	.	TRBV5-1	TRBJ1-2	TGCGCCAGCAGCTACACCGGGACAGGGAACTATGGCTACACCTTC	CASSYTGTGNYGYTF
.	.	TRBV18	TRBJ2-5	TGTGCCAGCTCACCCGGACAGAAAGAGACCCAGTACTTC	CASSPGQKETQYF
.	.	TRBV15	TRBJ1-6	TGTGCCACCAGCAGGAGGGATAATTCACCCCTCCACTTT	CATSRRDNSPLHF
.	.	TRBV6-4	TRBJ2-2	TGTGCCAGCAGTGACTCGTCAGGCCCCGGGGAGCTGTTTTTT	CASSDSSGPGELFF
.	.	TRBV9	TRBJ1-2	TGTGCCAGCAGCGTAGTCGGGGAATCGTCTCTCTATGGCTACACCTTC	CASSVVGESSLYGYTF